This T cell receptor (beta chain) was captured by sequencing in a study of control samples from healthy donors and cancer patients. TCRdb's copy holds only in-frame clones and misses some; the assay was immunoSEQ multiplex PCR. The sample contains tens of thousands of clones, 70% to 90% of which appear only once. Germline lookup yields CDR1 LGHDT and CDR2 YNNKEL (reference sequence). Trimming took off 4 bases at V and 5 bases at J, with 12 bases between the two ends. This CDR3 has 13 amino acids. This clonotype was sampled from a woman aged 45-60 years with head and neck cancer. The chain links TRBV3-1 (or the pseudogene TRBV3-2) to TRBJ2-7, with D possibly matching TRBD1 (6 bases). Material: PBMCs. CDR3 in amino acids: CASSLQGFHEQYF. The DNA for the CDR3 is TGTGCCAGCAGCCTACAGGGTTTCCACGAGCAGTACTTC.